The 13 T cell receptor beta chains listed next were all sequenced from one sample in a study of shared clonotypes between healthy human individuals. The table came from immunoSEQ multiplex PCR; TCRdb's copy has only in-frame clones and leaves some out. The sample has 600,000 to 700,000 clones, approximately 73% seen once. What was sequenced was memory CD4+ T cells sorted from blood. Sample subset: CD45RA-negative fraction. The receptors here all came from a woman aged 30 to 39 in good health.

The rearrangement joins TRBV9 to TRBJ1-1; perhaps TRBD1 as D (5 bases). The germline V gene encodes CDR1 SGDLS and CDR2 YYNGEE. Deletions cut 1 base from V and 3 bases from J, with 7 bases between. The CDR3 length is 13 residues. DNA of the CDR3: TGTGCCAGCAGCGTACGGGGGGACACTGAAGCTTTCTTT. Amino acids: CASSVRGDTEAFF.

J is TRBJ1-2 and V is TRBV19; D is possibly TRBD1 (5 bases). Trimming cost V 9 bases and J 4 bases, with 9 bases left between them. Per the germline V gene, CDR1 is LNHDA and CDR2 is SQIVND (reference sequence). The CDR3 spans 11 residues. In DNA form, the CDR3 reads TGTGCCAGCCGGGGCCTCTATGGCTACACCTTC. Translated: CASRGLYGYTF.

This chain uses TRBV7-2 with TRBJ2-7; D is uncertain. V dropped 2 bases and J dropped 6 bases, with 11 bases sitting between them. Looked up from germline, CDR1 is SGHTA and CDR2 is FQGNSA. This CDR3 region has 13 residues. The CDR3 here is CASSLTQVGEQYF. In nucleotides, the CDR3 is TGTGCCAGCAGCTTAACGCAGGTCGGCGAGCAGTACTTC.

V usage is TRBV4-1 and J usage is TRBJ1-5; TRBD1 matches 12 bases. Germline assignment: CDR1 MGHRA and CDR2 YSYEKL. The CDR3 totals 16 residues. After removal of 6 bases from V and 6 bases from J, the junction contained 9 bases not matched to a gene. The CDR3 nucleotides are TGCGCCAGCAGTAGATATCCGGGACAGGGGGCTCAGCCCCAGCATTTT. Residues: CASSRYPGQGAQPQHF.

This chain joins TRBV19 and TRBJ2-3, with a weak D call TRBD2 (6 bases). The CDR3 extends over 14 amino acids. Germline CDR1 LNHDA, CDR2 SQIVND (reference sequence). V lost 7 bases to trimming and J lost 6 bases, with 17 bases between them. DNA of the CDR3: TGTGCCAGTACCATCGGGGGTTCCTCCGATACGCAGTATTTT. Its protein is CASTIGGSSDTQYF.

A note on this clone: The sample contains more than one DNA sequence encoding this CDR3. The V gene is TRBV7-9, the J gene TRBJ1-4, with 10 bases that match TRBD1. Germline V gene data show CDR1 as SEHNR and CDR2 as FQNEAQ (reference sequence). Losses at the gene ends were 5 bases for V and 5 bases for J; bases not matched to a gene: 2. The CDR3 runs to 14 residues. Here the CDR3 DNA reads TGTGCCAGCAGCGCGGGACAGGGGAATGAAAAACTGTTTTTT. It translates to CASSAGQGNEKLFF.

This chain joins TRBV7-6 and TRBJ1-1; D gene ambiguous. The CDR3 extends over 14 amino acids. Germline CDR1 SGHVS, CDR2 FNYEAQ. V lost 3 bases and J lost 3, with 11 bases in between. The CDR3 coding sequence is TGTGCCAGCAGCTTGATGAACCGGGACACTGAAGCTTTCTTT. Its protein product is CASSLMNRDTEAFF.

The CDR3 protein is CASSLSRARQETQYF. The DNA for the CDR3 is TGTGCCAGCAGTTTATCGCGAGCGAGACAAGAGACCCAGTACTTC. The chain joins TRBV27 to TRBJ2-5; D ambiguous. The CDR3 has 15 residues. The V end lost 0 bases, the J end lost 2 bases, and 10 bases lay between the germline ends. CDR1 is MNHEY, CDR2 SMNVEV, per germline (reference sequence).

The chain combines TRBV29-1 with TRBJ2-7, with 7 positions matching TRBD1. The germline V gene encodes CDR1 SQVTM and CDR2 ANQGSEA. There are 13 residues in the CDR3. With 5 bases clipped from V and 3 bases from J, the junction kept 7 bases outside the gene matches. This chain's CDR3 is CSVIPGQSYEQYF. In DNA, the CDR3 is TGCAGCGTTATACCGGGACAGAGCTACGAGCAGTACTTC.

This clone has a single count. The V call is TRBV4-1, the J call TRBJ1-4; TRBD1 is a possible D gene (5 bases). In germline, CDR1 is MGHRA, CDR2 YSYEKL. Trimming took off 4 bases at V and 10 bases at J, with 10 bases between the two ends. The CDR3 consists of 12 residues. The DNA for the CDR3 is TGCGCCAGCAGCCGGGACTTGGGAAAACTGTTTTTT. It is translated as CASSRDLGKLFF.

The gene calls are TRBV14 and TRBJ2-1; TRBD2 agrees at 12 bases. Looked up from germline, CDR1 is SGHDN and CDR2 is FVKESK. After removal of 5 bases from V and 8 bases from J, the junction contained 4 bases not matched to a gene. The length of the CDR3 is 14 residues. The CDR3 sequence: CASSKLAGGHEQFF. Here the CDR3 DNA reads TGTGCCAGCAGCAAACTAGCGGGAGGACATGAGCAGTTCTTC.

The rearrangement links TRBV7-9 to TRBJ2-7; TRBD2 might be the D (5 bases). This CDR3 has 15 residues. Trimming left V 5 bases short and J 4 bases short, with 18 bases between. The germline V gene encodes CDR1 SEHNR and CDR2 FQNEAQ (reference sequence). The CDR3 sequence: CASSAPPGKNYEQYF. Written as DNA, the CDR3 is TGTGCCAGCAGCGCCCCCCCGGGAAAAAATTACGAGCAGTACTTC.

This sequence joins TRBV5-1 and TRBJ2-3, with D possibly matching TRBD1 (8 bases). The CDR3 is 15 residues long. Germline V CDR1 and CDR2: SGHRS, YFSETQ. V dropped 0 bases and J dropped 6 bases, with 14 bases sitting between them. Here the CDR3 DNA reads TGCGCCAGCAGCTTGGAGGACAGGGAGGGGGATACGCAGTATTTT. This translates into CASSLEDREGDTQYF. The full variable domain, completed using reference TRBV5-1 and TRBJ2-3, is KAGVTQTPRYLIKTRGQQVTLSCSPISGHRSVSWYQQTPGQGLQFLFEYFSETQRNKGNFPGRFSGRQFSNSRSEMNVSTLELGDSALYLCASSLEDREGDTQYFGPGTRLTVL.